The rows below give T cell receptor beta chains drawn from one sample of a study of blood T cell repertoires in COVID-19. Data came from immunoSEQ multiplex PCR; TCRdb stores just in-frame clones and leaves some out. The sample has around 54,000 clones, more than 70% seen once. Input material: peripheral blood. These receptors came from a human donor in a cohort sampled during active COVID-19. Each CDR3 is given with its conserved first and last residue. The D gene is left open where the match is weak. Only part of the rows carry a size: once, few, many, or a class if the clone is expanded.

CDR3 protein: CASSISATVSGQPQHF; CDR3 DNA: TGTGCCAGTAGTATTTCCGCGACAGTCAGCGGGCAGCCCCAGCATTTT; V gene: TRBV19; clone size: -; D gene: -; J gene: TRBJ1-5
CDR3 protein: CSVDGTGHLYGYTF; CDR3 DNA: TGCAGCGTGGATGGGACAGGACACCTCTACGGCTACACCTTC; V gene: TRBV29-1; clone size: -; D gene: TRBD1; J gene: TRBJ1-2
CDR3 protein: CASSPGTTNYGYTF; CDR3 DNA: TGTGCCAGCTCACCAGGCACAACTAACTATGGCTACACCTTC; V gene: TRBV18; clone size: -; D gene: -; J gene: TRBJ1-2
CDR3 protein: CASSPPHRQNGPANYGYTF; CDR3 DNA: TGTGCCAGCAGCCCTCCTCATCGACAGAACGGCCCCGCTAACTATGGCTACACCTTC; V gene: TRBV28; clone size: -; D gene: -; J gene: TRBJ1-2
CDR3 protein: CASSPIGGWTEAFF; CDR3 DNA: TGTGCCAGCTCACCAATCGGGGGGTGGACTGAAGCTTTCTTT; V gene: TRBV18; clone size: -; D gene: -; J gene: TRBJ1-1
CDR3 protein: CASSLQGMGKNTEAFF; CDR3 DNA: TGCGCCAGCAGCTTACAGGGGATGGGAAAGAACACTGAAGCTTTCTTT; V gene: TRBV5-1; clone size: once; D gene: TRBD1; J gene: TRBJ1-1
CDR3 protein: CASSDRPVGPQYF; CDR3 DNA: TGTGCCAGCAGCGACCGTCCAGTTGGTCCGCAGTATTTT; V gene: TRBV9; clone size: -; D gene: -; J gene: TRBJ2-3
CDR3 protein: CASSVAGARASTDTQYF; CDR3 DNA: TGTGCCAGCAGCGTAGCCGGAGCCAGGGCGAGCACAGATACGCAGTATTTT; V gene: TRBV9; clone size: -; D gene: -; J gene: TRBJ2-3
CDR3 protein: CASSPLVNTEAFF; CDR3 DNA: TGTGCCAGTAGTCCCCTAGTGAACACTGAAGCTTTCTTT; V gene: TRBV19; clone size: -; D gene: -; J gene: TRBJ1-1
CDR3 protein: CASSLPGQGTTIDGYTF; CDR3 DNA: TGTGCCAGCTCACTCCCGGGACAGGGGACGACCATCGATGGCTACACCTTC; V gene: TRBV18; clone size: -; D gene: TRBD1; J gene: TRBJ1-2
CDR3 protein: CASSVGGGGSGEKLFF; CDR3 DNA: TGTGCCAGCAGCGTAGGTGGGGGAGGGTCCGGGGAAAAACTGTTTTTT; V gene: TRBV9; clone size: -; D gene: -; J gene: TRBJ1-4
CDR3 protein: CASSTLAGGGYEQYF; CDR3 DNA: TGTGCCAGCAGTACCCTAGCGGGAGGTGGGTACGAGCAGTACTTC; V gene: TRBV27; clone size: -; D gene: TRBD2; J gene: TRBJ2-7
CDR3 protein: CASSPFPFGGEQYF; CDR3 DNA: TGTGCCAGCAGCCCATTTCCGTTCGGGGGAGAGCAGTACTTC; V gene: TRBV7-6; clone size: -; D gene: -; J gene: TRBJ2-7
CDR3 protein: CASSLAPMTARSTDTQYF; CDR3 DNA: TGTGCCAGCAGTTTAGCCCCCATGACAGCCAGGAGCACAGATACGCAGTATTTT; V gene: TRBV27; clone size: -; D gene: -; J gene: TRBJ2-3